The 29 T cell receptor beta chains below all came from one sample that was sequenced in a study of cytomegalovirus exposure and HLA in healthy donors. PCR primers comprised 60 Vbeta and 13 Jbeta primers. TCRdb's table, derived via immunoSEQ multiplex PCR, lists solely in-frame clones and lacks some. The profile covers around 190,000 clones, with around 90% appearing a single time and approximately 1.1% taken by the ten largest. Sequenced input: PBMCs. These receptors were obtained from a boy younger than 10 in good health and CMV-seronegative.

This chain connects TRBV5-4 to TRBJ1-4; D gene ambiguous. The V end lost 2 bases, the J end lost 8 bases, and 10 bases lay between the germline ends. Germline V lookup: CDR1 SGHNT, CDR2 YYREEE (reference sequence). The CDR3 runs 13 residues. The CDR3 loop reads CASSFGGEEKLFF. The CDR3 DNA is TGTGCCAGCAGCTTCGGAGGCGAAGAAAAACTGTTTTTT.

The V gene is TRBV30, the J gene TRBJ1-2, with D possibly matching TRBD1 (5 bases). The germline CDR1 and CDR2 sequences are GTSNPN and SVGIG (reference sequence). The CDR3 loop spans 14 amino acids. The V end was cut by 0 bases, the J end by 4 bases, with 12 bases between. The CDR3 reads CAWSVRGFGYGYTF. The CDR3 DNA sequence: TGTGCCTGGAGTGTACGGGGGTTTGGCTATGGCTACACCTTC.

In regard to this clone: Germline and junction disagree at one end, which may indicate a read error. The chain joins TRBV29-1 to TRBJ1-1; D is ambiguous. This CDR3 has 14 amino acids. Looked up from germline, CDR1 is SQVTM and CDR2 is ANQGSEA. CDR3 nucleotide sequence: TGCAGCGCTGAACGGGGTCTGTCGAACACTGAAGCTTTCTTT. Translated: CSAERGLSNTEAFF.

J is TRBJ2-1 and V is TRBV7-8, with 13 bases fitting TRBD2. The CDR3 runs 16 residues. The germline CDR1 and CDR2 sequences are SGHVS and FQNEAQ. The V segment lost 5 bases and the J segment 6 bases; nucleotides outside the gene matches: 7. The CDR3 reads CASSPFTSGRGNEQFF. The CDR3 DNA follows: TGTGCCAGCAGCCCATTCACTAGCGGGAGGGGCAATGAGCAGTTCTTC.

The gene calls are TRBV5-1 and TRBJ1-6, with 10 positions matching TRBD1. Trimming at V came to 4 bases and at J to 7 bases, leaving 2 bases not matched to a gene. This CDR3 is 14 amino acids long. Germline loops: CDR1 SGHRS, CDR2 YFSETQ. CDR3 loop: CASSGGQGNSPLHF. The CDR3, as DNA: TGCGCCAGCAGCGGGGGACAGGGGAATTCACCCCTCCACTTT.

This clone appeared a single time. This chain joins TRBV7-8 and TRBJ2-1, with TRBD2 matching over 9 bases. This CDR3 comprises 17 residues. V gave up 3 bases and J gave up 5 bases; unmatched junction bases: 11. The V gene's germline CDR1 is SGHVS and CDR2 FQNEAQ. The CDR3 sequence is CASSFAIAGARHNEQFF. In DNA form, the CDR3 reads TGTGCCAGCAGCTTCGCCATAGCGGGGGCCAGACACAATGAGCAGTTCTTC. Using reference TRBV7-8 and TRBJ2-1 for the parts outside the CDR3, the full variable domain is GAGVSQSPRYKVAKRGQDVALRCDPISGHVSLFWYQQALGQGPEFLTYFQNEAQLDKSGLPSDRFFAERPEGSVSTLKIQRTQQEDSAVYLCASSFAIAGARHNEQFFGPGTRLTVL.

This rearrangement joins TRBV5-8 to TRBJ1-5; 8 nucleotides match TRBD1. CDR3 size: 14 residues. V dropped 4 bases and J dropped 10; count of bases not matched to a gene: 10. The germline CDR1 and CDR2 sequences are SGHTS and YDEGEE. The CDR3 bases are TGTGCCAGCAGCGCGGGACAGGCCGGTTTTCCCCAGCATTTT. It translates to CASSAGQAGFPQHF.

The chain joins TRBV5-4 to TRBJ2-5; 7 positions match TRBD1. Germline assignment: CDR1 SGHNT and CDR2 YYREEE (reference sequence). The trim removed 4 bases at V and 2 bases at J, leaving 11 bases unmatched. This CDR3 has 16 amino acids. CDR3 in DNA: TGTGCCAGCAGCCCCGGCTGGGGACAGACACAAGAGACCCAGTACTTC. It yields the protein CASSPGWGQTQETQYF.

V and J are TRBV2 and TRBJ2-7, with TRBD1 matching 7 bases. The CDR3 loop spans 13 amino acids. In germline, CDR1 is SNHLY, CDR2 FYNNEI. V trimming: 7 bases; J trimming: 3 bases; junction bases outside the gene matches: 6. CDR3 residues: CASMVDRVYEQYF. DNA of the CDR3: TGTGCCAGCATGGTAGACAGGGTCTACGAGCAGTACTTC.

This chain connects TRBV4-1 to TRBJ1-1; TRBD1 matches at 7 bases. J was trimmed by 0 bases and V by 4 bases; bases with no gene match: 5. The CDR3 loop spans 15 amino acids. Per the germline V gene, CDR1 is MGHRA and CDR2 is YSYEKL. CDR3 in DNA: TGCGCCAGCAGCCGCGGGACAGAACTGAACACTGAAGCTTTCTTT. Translation gives CASSRGTELNTEAFF.

The chain joins TRBV7-9 to TRBJ2-7, with D possibly matching TRBD1 (6 bases). Germline CDR1 reads SEHNR; CDR2 reads FQNEAQ (reference sequence). The CDR3 has 14 residues. V was clipped by 5 bases and J by 6 bases, with 17 bases between them. The CDR3 bases are TGTGCCAGCAGCCCGAAACAGGGTGCTGGCGAGCAGTACTTC. It yields the protein CASSPKQGAGEQYF.

The chain uses TRBV5-1 and TRBJ1-1, with 8 nucleotides matching TRBD1. CDR1 SGHRS and CDR2 YFSETQ come from the germline V gene. This CDR3 is built from 17 residues. J gave up 2 bases and V 1 base, and 10 bases lay outside the gene matches. This CDR3 reads CASSLLNSGTGNTEAFF. CDR3 DNA: TGCGCCAGCAGCTTGCTAAACTCCGGGACAGGCAACACTGAAGCTTTCTTT.

V is TRBV4-2 and J is TRBJ2-1, with TRBD1 as a possible D gene (5 bases). CDR1 LGHNA and CDR2 YNFKEQ come from the germline V gene. This CDR3 comprises 15 residues. V was cut by 1 base and J by 5 bases, with 12 bases left in between. The CDR3 reads CASSQGQGFHNEQFF. The CDR3 nucleotides are TGTGCCAGCAGCCAAGGGCAGGGATTTCACAATGAGCAGTTCTTC.

The chain is built from TRBV4-2 and TRBJ2-2, with 10 bases that match TRBD1. Germline lookup yields CDR1 LGHNA and CDR2 YNFKEQ. The CDR3 has 17 residues. The J segment lost 7 bases and the V segment lost 1 base, leaving 9 bases of the junction unmatched. The DNA of the CDR3 is TGTGCCAGCAGCCAAGGGGACGGGACAGGGGACGGCGGGGAGCTGTTTTTT. It encodes CASSQGDGTGDGGELFF.

This chain links TRBV2 with TRBJ2-7; TRBD1 matches 9 bases. CDR1 and CDR2 from the germline V gene are SNHLY and FYNNEI. Unmatched junction bases numbered 16, after V lost 8 bases and J lost 2 bases. This CDR3 has 17 residues. The CDR3 DNA reads as TGTGCCAGCGGGGAGGACAGGGGAACTAGGAAGCCCTACGAGCAGTACTTC. Protein: CASGEDRGTRKPYEQYF.

V usage is TRBV7-3 and J usage is TRBJ1-1; no firm D call. The CDR3 contains 13 residues. Germline-derived CDR1 and CDR2 are SGHTA and FQGTGA. Trimming removed 5 bases at V and 4 bases at J, with 11 bases between. This CDR3 reads CASSPNIGTEAFF. The CDR3 region has the DNA TGTGCCAGCAGCCCAAACATTGGCACTGAAGCTTTCTTT.

This sequence joins TRBV28 and TRBJ1-6; tentative D call: TRBD1 (6 bases). The CDR3 runs to 15 residues. The V and J ends lost 7 bases and 6 bases respectively, with 16 bases between them. Germline V lookup: CDR1 MDHEN, CDR2 SYDVKM. DNA of the CDR3: TGTGCCAGCACCTACGGACAGCTCCCTAATTCACCCCTCCACTTT. Translated: CASTYGQLPNSPLHF.

The chain carries TRBV28 and TRBJ2-3, with 11 positions matching TRBD1. Germline V gives CDR1 MDHEN, CDR2 SYDVKM. The length of the CDR3 is 15 residues. Trimming took 7 bases from V and 7 from J; bases not matched to a gene: 10. The CDR3 coding sequence is TGTGCCAGCACCCCCCGGACAGGGGGCTTGTATACGCAGTATTTT. It encodes CASTPRTGGLYTQYF.

This chain uses TRBV5-4 with TRBJ2-3, with unresolved D. CDR3 size: 15 residues. Trimming took 5 bases from V and 0 from J, leaving 13 bases between them. Germline loops: CDR1 SGHNT, CDR2 YYREEE (reference sequence). The CDR3 here is CASRYQASSTDTQYF. The CDR3 DNA is TGTGCCAGCAGGTACCAAGCCTCTAGCACAGATACGCAGTATTTT.

The CDR3 DNA follows: TGTGCCAGCAGCCCAACGGACAGGGTGGCCAAAAACATTCAGTACTTC. Encoded protein: CASSPTDRVAKNIQYF. The V gene is TRBV5-4, the J gene TRBJ2-4, with 8 bases identical to TRBD1. CDR3 length: 16 amino acids. With 4 bases clipped from V and 1 base from J, the junction kept 7 bases outside the gene matches. Germline V gene sequence: CDR1 SGHNT, CDR2 YYREEE (reference sequence).

The rearrangement links TRBV5-4 to TRBJ1-1; 8 nucleotides line up with TRBD1. V was clipped by 0 bases and J by 3 bases; unmatched bases: 4. The CDR3 is 15 residues long. Germline V gene sequence: CDR1 SGHNT, CDR2 YYREEE (reference sequence). Here the CDR3 DNA reads TGTGCCAGCAGCTTGGATCCGACAGGGGACACTGAAGCTTTCTTT. Its translation is CASSLDPTGDTEAFF.

The V call is TRBV9, the J call TRBJ2-5, with unresolved D. CDR1 and CDR2 (germline): SGDLS, YYNGEE. The V end was cut by 0 bases, the J end by 2 bases, with 5 bases between. The CDR3 contains 13 residues. This chain's CDR3 is CASSVATQETQYF. The CDR3 region has the DNA TGTGCCAGCAGCGTAGCGACACAAGAGACCCAGTACTTC.

The chain links TRBV27 to TRBJ1-6, with 11 bases matching TRBD1. The germline V gene encodes CDR1 MNHEY and CDR2 SMNVEV (reference sequence). The V segment lost 7 bases and the J segment 8 bases; nucleotides outside the gene matches: 7. This CDR3 is 15 amino acids long. The CDR3 protein is CASTGGTGGHSPLHF. Written as DNA, the CDR3 is TGTGCCAGCACCGGCGGGACAGGGGGACATTCACCCCTCCACTTT.

The rearrangement uses TRBV28 and TRBJ1-6; 8 bases match TRBD1. The CDR3 runs 16 residues. Germline V gene lookup returns CDR1 MDHEN and CDR2 SYDVKM. V gave up 6 bases and J gave up 8 bases; unmatched junction bases: 12. CDR3 sequence: CASRRRRQGLYSPLHF. In nucleotides, the CDR3 is TGTGCCAGCAGGAGGAGAAGACAGGGGTTGTATTCACCCCTCCACTTT. The full variable domain, completed using reference TRBV28 and TRBJ1-6, is DVKVTQSSRYLVKRTGEKVFLECVQDMDHENMFWYRQDPGLGLRLIYFSYDVKMKEKGDIPEGYSVSREKKERFSLILESASTNQTSMYLCASRRRRQGLYSPLHFGNGTRLTVT.

The CDR3 protein is CASSFKGDTEAFF. As DNA, the CDR3 is TGTGCCAGCAGTTTTAAGGGAGACACTGAAGCTTTCTTT. V gene TRBV27 combines with J gene TRBJ1-1; D remains ambiguous. The V gene lost 3 bases and the J gene lost 3 bases, with 8 bases spanning the gap. There are 13 residues in the CDR3. The germline CDR1 and CDR2 sequences are MNHEY and SMNVEV (reference sequence).

As for this clone: The conserved phenylalanine or tryptophan is not found at the CDR3 terminus, so this likely reflects a read error. This sequence joins TRBV30 and TRBJ2-7, with 7 nucleotides matching TRBD2. V lost 0 bases to trimming and J lost 5 bases; unmatched junction nucleotides: 4. The CDR3 contains 13 residues. Germline-derived CDR1 and CDR2 are GTSNPN and SVGIG (reference sequence). CDR3 DNA: TGTGCCTGGAGTGTGGGGGGGGTGCACGAGCAGTACCTC. Translation gives CAWSVGGVHEQYL.

This chain links TRBV19 with TRBJ2-3, with D uncertain. Looked up from germline, CDR1 is LNHDA and CDR2 is SQIVND (reference sequence). This CDR3 has 17 residues. Trimming pared 3 bases from V and 0 bases from J, leaving 16 bases between. CDR3 loop: CASSISPRGASTDTQYF. The CDR3 DNA follows: TGTGCCAGTAGTATCTCCCCCCGCGGAGCTAGCACAGATACGCAGTATTTT.

CDR3 nucleotides: TGTGCCAGCAGTCCACGTACAGGGTCCCAAGAGACCCAGTACTTC. Its protein product is CASSPRTGSQETQYF. This sequence joins TRBV6-6 and TRBJ2-5, with D possibly TRBD1 on 6 matching bases. V was trimmed by 5 bases and J by 1 base, leaving 14 bases between them. The CDR3 totals 15 residues. Germline V CDR1 and CDR2: MNHNY, SVGAGI (reference sequence).

The chain has TRBV28 and TRBJ2-3, with 9 bases fitting TRBD1. Per germline, CDR1 MDHEN and CDR2 SYDVKM. J lost 4 bases, V lost 5 bases, and 4 bases had no gene match. This CDR3 spans 14 amino acids. The CDR3 DNA sequence: TGTGCCAGCAGTCAAAGGACAGGGGCAGATACGCAGTATTTT. This gives the protein CASSQRTGADTQYF.